The clone carrying this T cell receptor (beta chain) appeared a few times. The same CDR3 arises from other DNA sequences in this sample as well. The method was immunoSEQ multiplex PCR; TCRdb's version includes in-frame clones alone and lacks a portion of them. The table includes roughly 15,000 clones, approximately 80% detected once. The sample originates from a study of cytotoxic CD8 clonotypes in ibrutinib-treated CLL. This CDR3 comprises 13 residues. Trimming removed 4 bases from V and 0 bases from J, with 6 bases in between. CDR1 MNHEY and CDR2 SMNVEV come from the germline V gene (reference sequence).

The sequence was obtained from a human donor with chronic lymphocytic leukemia. V is TRBV27 and J is TRBJ2-5; D is uncertain. The sequenced sample was PBMCs, obtained before ibrutinib treatment. DNA for the CDR3: TGTGCCAGCAGTTCGACTTACCAAGAGACCCAGTACTTC. It yields the protein CASSSTYQETQYF.